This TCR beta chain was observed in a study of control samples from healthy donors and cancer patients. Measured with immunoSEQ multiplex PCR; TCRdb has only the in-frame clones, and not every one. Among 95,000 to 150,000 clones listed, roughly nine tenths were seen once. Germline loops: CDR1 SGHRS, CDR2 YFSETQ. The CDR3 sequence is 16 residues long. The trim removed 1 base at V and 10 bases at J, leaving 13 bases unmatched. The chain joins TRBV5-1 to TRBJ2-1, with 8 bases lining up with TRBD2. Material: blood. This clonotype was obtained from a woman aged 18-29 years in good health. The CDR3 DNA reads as TGCGCCAGCAGCTTGAGTCGGCTAGCGGGTCTTAACGAGCAGTTCTTC. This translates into CASSLSRLAGLNEQFF.